This entry lists 25 T cell receptor beta chains sequenced from one sample in a study of blood T cells in healthy people across ages. A second about 6 to 12 cycle PCR used barcoded and J-beta primers. TCRdb analysed the 5' RACE reads with MiXCR anew, one entry per CDR3 protein. The sample holds hundreds of thousands of distinct CDR3 sequences, about 27% seen once. This sample was shared with a second study, whose subject was T cells of mothers and their children.

Sequenced input: blood. These receptors all stem from a boy younger than 10 in good health.

V and J are TRBV12-3 or TRBV12-4 and TRBJ2-5; D is uncertain. The V end lost 5 bases, the J end lost 2 bases, and 15 bases lay between the germline ends. This CDR3 contains 15 residues. The CDR3 nucleotides are TGTGCCAGCAGTCGGGCAGACGGGCCGCAAGAGACCCAGTACTTC. It encodes CASSRADGPQETQYF.

This clonotype showed up just a few times. The junction does not match germline at one end; this may be a read error. This chain joins TRBV7-8 and TRBJ2-5, with 8 bases matching TRBD2. The V gene's germline CDR1 is SGHVS and CDR2 FQNEAQ. The CDR3 is made up of 12 amino acids. CDR3 region: CASSYTRGVGLF. In DNA, the CDR3 is TGTGCCAGCAGCTATACGCGGGGGGTGGGACTCTTC.

The J gene is TRBJ2-6, the V gene TRBV20-1; D ambiguous. CDR3 length equals 12 residues. Trimming stripped 6 bases from V and 1 base from J, with 4 bases between. Per the germline V gene, CDR1 is DFQATT and CDR2 is SNEGSKA (reference sequence). CDR3 in DNA: TGCAGTGCCTCTTCTGGGGCCAACGTCCTGACTTTC. Protein product: CSASSGANVLTF.

This rearrangement joins TRBV15 to TRBJ2-4; no definite D call. Trimming removed 0 bases from V and 8 bases from J, with 5 bases in between. Germline V lookup: CDR1 LNHNV, CDR2 YYDKDF (reference sequence). The CDR3 extends over 12 amino acids. The CDR3 is CATSRDRYIQYF. CDR3 in DNA: TGTGCCACCAGCAGAGATCGGTACATTCAGTACTTC.

The CDR3 reads CSARQSLNEKLFF. CDR3 DNA sequence: TGCAGCGCTCGACAGAGCCTTAATGAAAAACTGTTTTTT. This chain links TRBV29-1 with TRBJ1-4; D possibly corresponds to TRBD1 (5 bases). Germline CDR1 reads SQVTM; CDR2 reads ANQGSEA. V was shortened by 7 bases and J by 4 bases, with 13 bases between the two germline ends. The CDR3 is 13 residues long.

This clonotype came up a few times. The rearrangement joins TRBV23-1 to TRBJ1-1; D might be TRBD1 (5 bases). TRBV23-1 is an ORF, with its function uncertain. This CDR3 is built from 13 residues. V was clipped by 6 bases and J by 1 base, with 9 bases between them. The DNA of the CDR3 is TGCGCCAGCAGATCCCAGGGGAACACTGAAGCTTTCTTT. It specifies CASRSQGNTEAFF.

V usage is TRBV6-2 or TRBV6-3 and J usage is TRBJ2-5; 8 nucleotides agree with TRBD2. J lost 7 bases, V lost 6 bases, and 10 bases had no gene match. Germline assignment: CDR1 MNHEY and CDR2 SVGEGT. CDR3 length equals 14 residues. The CDR3 protein is CASRTLSGKATQYF. The CDR3 coding sequence is TGTGCCAGCAGAACACTTAGCGGGAAGGCGACCCAGTACTTC.

The rearrangement links TRBV10-2 to TRBJ2-7; 10 bases match TRBD2. V trimming: 3 bases; J trimming: 0 bases; junction bases outside the gene matches: 2. CDR3 length: 15 amino acids. The V gene's germline CDR1 is WSHSY and CDR2 SAAADI. CDR3 amino acids: CASSDGTSASYEQYF. The CDR3 DNA follows: TGCGCCAGCAGTGACGGGACTAGCGCCTCCTACGAGCAGTACTTC.

The J gene is TRBJ2-4, the V gene TRBV20-1; 8 bases match TRBD1. This CDR3 contains 12 residues. Germline values: CDR1 DFQATT, CDR2 SNEGSKA (reference sequence). In DNA form, the CDR3 reads TGCAGCGGAGGACAGGGTGGAAACATTCAGTACTTC. Translation gives CSGGQGGNIQYF.

This chain uses TRBV7-9 with TRBJ1-4; 9 bases line up with TRBD1. Germline-derived CDR1 and CDR2 are SEHNR and FQNEAQ (reference sequence). This CDR3 contains 16 residues. The junction had 4 bases not matched to a gene; V was cut back by 5 bases and J by 0 bases. In DNA form, the CDR3 reads TGTGCCAGCAGCGGACAGGGGCGCTCAACTAATGAAAAACTGTTTTTT. As protein: CASSGQGRSTNEKLFF.

The V gene is TRBV18, the J gene TRBJ2-5; D not resolved. The J call is uncertain, as TRBJ2-7 better fits the DNA end. This CDR3 is built from 13 residues. Germline V gene sequence: CDR1 KGHSH, CDR2 LQKENI. CDR3 sequence (DNA): TGTGCCAGCTCACCACCGGAACTCTACGAGCAGTACTTC. This encodes CASSPPELYEQYF.

This clonotype was recorded a few times. The chain is built from TRBV4-3 and TRBJ1-4, with D possibly TRBD1 on 6 matching bases. Trimming took 1 base from V and 8 from J, leaving 11 bases between them. Germline loops: CDR1 LGHNA, CDR2 YSLEER. The CDR3 runs to 14 residues. The DNA for the CDR3 is TGCGCCAGCAGCCAAGGTGGACAGAGCGAAAAACTGTTTTTT. Its translation: CASSQGGQSEKLFF.

In its sample, this clonotype was seen a few times. CDR3 in amino acids: CAISDTGLAGETQYF. The CDR3 nucleotides are TGTGCCATCAGTGACACGGGACTAGCGGGAGAGACCCAGTACTTC. The chain combines TRBV10-3 with TRBJ2-5; TRBD2 matches 12 bases. Germline loops: CDR1 ENHRY, CDR2 SYGVKD. V shed 3 bases and J 4 bases; nucleotides not matched to a gene: 3. The CDR3 spans 15 residues.

This clonotype was picked up a small number of times. The chain carries TRBV30 and TRBJ2-2, with 8 bases lining up with TRBD2. Germline CDR1 GTSNPN, CDR2 SVGIG (reference sequence). V trimming: 2 bases; J trimming: 0 bases; junction bases outside the gene matches: 2. The CDR3 sequence is 15 residues long. In DNA form, the CDR3 reads TGTGCCTGGAGTCTTAGCGGGACGAACACCGGGGAGCTGTTTTTT. It is translated as CAWSLSGTNTGELFF.

The gene calls are TRBV6-1 and TRBJ2-1; no definite D call. Per germline, CDR1 MNHNS and CDR2 SASEGT. The CDR3 runs to 14 residues. Trimming removed 2 bases from V and 9 bases from J, with 14 bases in between. The CDR3 region has the DNA TGTGCCAGCAGTGAATTGGGTGGTCCGCGTGAGCAGTTCTTC. The encoded protein is CASSELGGPREQFF.

This chain joins TRBV7-3 and TRBJ1-6; TRBD1 might be the D (5 bases). CDR3 size: 13 residues. Germline V lookup: CDR1 SGHTA, CDR2 FQGTGA. V gave up 4 bases and J gave up 10 bases, with 11 bases separating them. For the CDR3, the DNA is TGTGCCAGCAGCTGGACAAGGGGCTCACCCCTCCACTTT. Translating gives CASSWTRGSPLHF.

The CDR3 region has the DNA TGTGCCAGCAGCTTGGGCTGGTGGGATGGCAGCAACTCCTACGAGCAGTACTTC. Its protein is CASSLGWWDGSNSYEQYF. The chain employs TRBV5-5 and TRBJ2-5, with D unclear. The J call may be wrong; the DNA end is better matched by TRBJ2-7. This CDR3 has 18 amino acids. Looked up from germline, CDR1 is SGHKS and CDR2 is YYEKEE (reference sequence).

This clonotype was detected ten times or more. The chain has TRBV11-2 and TRBJ2-4; D gene uncertain. Germline V gives CDR1 SGHAT, CDR2 FQNNGV. The V end lost 4 bases, the J end lost 1 base, and 11 bases lay between the germline ends. The CDR3 has 15 amino acids. CDR3 in DNA: TGTGCCAGCAGCTCTATCAAGGCTGCCAAAAACATTCAGTACTTC. It translates to CASSSIKAAKNIQYF.

This clonotype occurred a few times. V usage is TRBV7-9 and J usage is TRBJ1-3; 7 nucleotides match TRBD1. Germline CDR1 SEHNR, CDR2 FQNEAQ (reference sequence). Unmatched junction bases numbered 7, after V lost 5 bases and J lost 0 bases. The CDR3 spans 16 residues. The chain's CDR3 is CASSKGQLVSGNTIYF. For the CDR3, the DNA is TGTGCCAGCAGCAAGGGACAGTTGGTCTCTGGAAACACCATATATTTT.

The V call is TRBV19, the J call TRBJ1-2; 10 nucleotides line up with TRBD1. The CDR3 is made up of 14 amino acids. The trim removed 7 bases at V and 6 bases at J, leaving 8 bases unmatched. CDR1 is LNHDA and CDR2 is SQIVND in the germline V gene (reference sequence). The CDR3 DNA reads as TGTGCCAGTACCACGGGACAGGGGATTGATGGCTACACCTTC. Translating gives CASTTGQGIDGYTF.

The chain's CDR3 is CASSQVTSSYEQYF. CDR3 nucleotides: TGTGCCAGCAGCCAAGTGACTAGCTCCTACGAGCAGTACTTC. The V call is TRBV3-1, the J call TRBJ2-7, with a possible D match to TRBD2 (6 bases). The CDR3 length is 14 residues. V was pared by 1 base and J by 0 bases, with 7 bases between. Germline lookup yields CDR1 LGHDT and CDR2 YNNKEL (reference sequence).

The gene calls are TRBV7-2 and TRBJ1-1; D call uncertain. There are 11 residues in the CDR3. Germline V CDR1 and CDR2: SGHTA, FQGNSA. Trimming left V 5 bases short and J 10 bases short, with 11 bases between. CDR3 sequence reads: CASSAGGVAFF. The DNA of the CDR3 is TGTGCCAGCAGCGCCGGTGGTGTAGCTTTCTTT.

The rearrangement uses TRBV27 and TRBJ2-3; D is possibly TRBD1 (6 bases). Germline assignment: CDR1 MNHEY and CDR2 SMNVEV (reference sequence). The CDR3 consists of 15 residues. Trimming took off 0 bases at V and 5 bases at J, with 12 bases between the two ends. The CDR3 nucleotides are TGTGCCAGCAGTTTATCCGCGACAGGAGGAGATACGCAGTATTTT. Translating it yields CASSLSATGGDTQYF.

The J gene is TRBJ1-1, the V gene TRBV7-2, with D perhaps TRBD1 (5 bases). Germline CDR1 SGHTA, CDR2 FQGNSA. V was trimmed by 5 bases and J by 7 bases, leaving 14 bases between them. The CDR3 is 13 residues long. The chain's CDR3 is CASSTGPGVEAFF. DNA of the CDR3: TGTGCCAGCAGCACAGGACCTGGGGTTGAAGCTTTCTTT.

This clonotype was observed a few times. In DNA, the CDR3 is TGTGCCAGCAGCTTTTTTTACACAATGGGACTTCCTTTAGCCAAAAACATTCAGTACTTC. This encodes CASSFFYTMGLPLAKNIQYF. This chain joins TRBV7-9 and TRBJ2-4, with D possibly matching TRBD2 (6 bases). Deletions cut 3 bases from V and 0 bases from J, with 24 bases between. This CDR3 is 20 amino acids long. Germline CDR1 SEHNR, CDR2 FQNEAQ (reference sequence).